This T cell receptor (beta chain) was sequenced for a study of blood T cell repertoires in COVID-19. Study details: The United States, Italy and Spain supplied acute and convalescent COVID-19 samples. PBMCs, B-cell-depleted T cells, or T cells provided the cDNA or gDNA that made up the material.

Per the study methods: Amplification from reference gene primers served as the basis for estimated nucleated cell counts. Sequencing used immunoSEQ multiplex PCR; TCRdb keeps in-frame clones, though not all of them. V and J calls and clone size come straight from that table; D and trimming were deduced from the DNA. The sample holds 20,000 or so clones, approximately 92% seen once. The TCR originated in a man in his 70s with active COVID-19. The sample comprised peripheral blood.

CDR3 DNA: TGTGCCAGCAGCCAAGGGGACAGGGGCCACGAGCAGTACTTC. As protein: CASSQGDRGHEQYF. The chain uses TRBV3-1 (or the pseudogene TRBV3-2) and TRBJ2-7; 10 bases match TRBD1. Germline V gene data show CDR1 as LGHDT and CDR2 as YNNKEL (reference sequence). After removal of 1 base from V and 5 bases from J, the junction contained 2 bases not matched to a gene. The CDR3 consists of 14 residues.